The 17 T cell receptor beta chains below come from one sample, sequenced in a study of cytomegalovirus exposure and HLA in healthy donors. Libraries were prepared by immunoSEQ multiplex PCR; TCRdb keeps only in-frame clonotypes and omits some of them. The sample lists around 150,000 clones; around four fifths were seen once. Sequenced: PBMCs. The receptors come from a man aged 30-40 years in good health and CMV-seropositive.

The chain carries TRBV6-1 and TRBJ1-3; no definite D call. The germline V gene encodes CDR1 MNHNS and CDR2 SASEGT. The ends were cut back, 4 bases at V and 4 bases at J, with 11 bases in the middle. The CDR3 length is 14 residues. The CDR3 nucleotides read TGTGCCAGCAGTGGCAGGTTCTCAGGAAACACCATATATTTT. It yields the protein CASSGRFSGNTIYF.

This clone was picked up a small number of times. This chain links TRBV6-5 with TRBJ1-1, with D hard to call. CDR3 size: 11 residues. Trimming took off 6 bases at V and 1 base at J, with 3 bases between the two ends. Germline CDR1 reads MNHEY; CDR2 reads SVGAGI. Here the CDR3 DNA reads TGTGCCAGCAGCCGGAACACTGAAGCTTTCTTT. Amino acids: CASSRNTEAFF.

The CDR3 DNA reads as TGTGCCAGCAGTGAACCCGCGTTGTTGGACGAGCAGTACTTC. This sequence encodes CASSEPALLDEQYF. This chain links TRBV6-1 with TRBJ2-7; unclear D gene. Germline CDR1 is MNHNS and CDR2 is SASEGT. The CDR3 contains 14 residues. V lost 2 bases and J 5 bases, leaving 13 bases between the germline ends.

The CDR3 region has the DNA TGTGCCAGCAGCACTTGGACAGGAGGCTACGAGCAGTACTTC. Translation gives CASSTWTGGYEQYF. The chain links TRBV7-2 to TRBJ2-7; 7 nucleotides match TRBD1. The ends lost 5 bases at V and 3 bases at J; junction bases unmatched: 7. This CDR3 is 14 amino acids long. Germline V gene sequence: CDR1 SGHTA, CDR2 FQGNSA.

The CDR3 loop reads CASSESPRGDSNQPQHF. The CDR3 DNA sequence: TGCGCCAGCAGTGAATCTCCTCGGGGAGATAGCAATCAGCCCCAGCATTTT. V gene TRBV10-2 combines with J gene TRBJ1-5, with D uncertain. The CDR3 has 17 amino acids. Germline CDR1 is WSHSY and CDR2 is SAAADI. Between the trimmed V and J ends, which lost 3 bases and 0 bases, there was a span of 15 bases.

The chain has TRBV4-3 and TRBJ1-6, with TRBD1 identical over 11 bases. The germline gives CDR1 LGHNA, CDR2 YSLEER. This CDR3 has 17 residues. V dropped 1 base and J dropped 8; count of bases not matched to a gene: 7. The CDR3 DNA reads as TGCGCCAGCAGCCAAGGGACAGGGGGCCTAAGCGATTCACCCCTCCACTTT. Translation gives CASSQGTGGLSDSPLHF.

V and J are TRBV6-5 and TRBJ2-1, with TRBD2 identical over 12 bases. In germline, CDR1 is MNHEY, CDR2 SVGAGI. The CDR3 has 15 residues. The ends lost 4 bases at V and 4 bases at J; junction bases unmatched: 2. This CDR3 is CASSFLAGGYNEQFF. CDR3 nucleotides: TGTGCCAGCAGTTTCCTAGCGGGGGGGTACAATGAGCAGTTCTTC.

The CDR3 protein is CASSTDFYNEQFF. DNA for the CDR3: TGTGCCAGCAGCACTGACTTCTACAATGAGCAGTTCTTC. The V and J genes are TRBV5-4 and TRBJ2-1; D gene unclear. Deletions cut 4 bases from V and 3 bases from J, with 8 bases between. Germline V lookup: CDR1 SGHNT, CDR2 YYREEE (reference sequence). This CDR3 has 13 amino acids.

This chain links TRBV6-4 with TRBJ1-1; D is unclear. CDR3 size: 13 residues. Germline-derived CDR1 and CDR2 are MRHNA and SNTAGT. The V end was cut by 5 bases, the J end by 0 bases, with 7 bases between. CDR3 coding DNA: TGTGCCAGCAGTCCCACAGTGAACACTGAAGCTTTCTTT. The encoded protein is CASSPTVNTEAFF.

The V call is TRBV25-1, the J call TRBJ2-1; possible D gene TRBD1, 5 bases. CDR1 is MGHDK, CDR2 SYGVNS, per germline. With 4 bases removed from V and 2 bases from J, the gap between germline ends came to 18 bases. CDR3 size: 17 residues. The CDR3 protein is CASSGQRQIPPYNEQFF. CDR3 DNA sequence: TGTGCCAGCAGTGGACAGAGACAGATCCCCCCCTACAATGAGCAGTTCTTC.

The rearrangement links TRBV21-1 to TRBJ1-2. TRBV21-1 is designated a pseudogene. The CDR3 extends over 19 amino acids. The CDR3 protein is CASSKASRDFQSANYGYTF. CDR3 in DNA: TGTGCCAGCAGCAAAGCGAGCAGGGACTTTCAATCAGCTAACTATGGCTACACCTTC.

This sequence joins TRBV29-1 and TRBJ2-7, with 10 bases identical to TRBD2. The germline V gene encodes CDR1 SQVTM and CDR2 ANQGSEA. The CDR3 is 14 amino acids. Trimming at V came to 3 bases and at J to 0 bases, leaving 2 bases not matched to a gene. CDR3 DNA: TGCAGCGTTGAGGGGACTAGCGCCTCCTACGAGCAGTACTTC. Translating gives CSVEGTSASYEQYF.

The chain links TRBV27 to TRBJ2-7; no clear D gene. The germline V gene has CDR1 MNHEY and CDR2 SMNVEV (reference sequence). Deletions cut 3 bases from V and 0 bases from J, with 3 bases between. CDR3 length equals 12 residues. The CDR3 is CASSFNSYEQYF. The CDR3 bases are TGTGCCAGCAGTTTTAACTCCTACGAGCAGTACTTC.

J is TRBJ1-2 and V is TRBV7-9, with a possible D match to TRBD1 (5 bases). The CDR3 has 13 residues. V lost 3 bases, J lost 6 bases, and 11 bases lay in between. CDR1 SEHNR and CDR2 FQNEAQ come from the germline V gene (reference sequence). The CDR3 here is CASSFQGGDGYTF. The CDR3 nucleotides read TGTGCCAGCAGCTTTCAGGGTGGGGATGGCTACACCTTC.

This clone was seen only once. This sequence joins TRBV19 and TRBJ1-5, with a weak D call TRBD1 (6 bases). Trimming removed 1 base from V and 5 bases from J, with 12 bases in between. The germline CDR1 and CDR2 sequences are LNHDA and SQIVND (reference sequence). CDR3 size: 15 residues. CDR3: CASSIVGGAHQPQHF. In DNA form, the CDR3 reads TGTGCCAGTAGTATAGTTGGGGGGGCACATCAGCCCCAGCATTTT. Drawing the rest from reference TRBV19 and TRBJ1-5, the complete variable domain is DGGITQSPKYLFRKEGQNVTLSCEQNLNHDAMYWYRQDPGQGLRLIYYSQIVNDFQKGDIAEGYSVSREKKESFPLTVTSAQKNPTAFYLCASSIVGGAHQPQHFGDGTRLSIL.

Concerning this clone itself: At one end, the junction sequence differs from germline, possibly due to a read error. The gene calls are TRBV6-5 and TRBJ1-2; tentative D call: TRBD1 (6 bases). The CDR3 is 14 amino acids. The germline V gene encodes CDR1 MNHEY and CDR2 SVGAGI. DNA for the CDR3: TGTGCCAGCAGACCCGTCACTCTTCAGACAGGTGGTACGTTC. Residues: CASRPVTLQTGGTF.

The V call is TRBV6-5, the J call TRBJ1-1, with a tentative D call TRBD1 (6 bases). This CDR3 region has 16 residues. CDR1 and CDR2 (germline): MNHEY, SVGAGI. V lost 0 bases and J 1 base, leaving 12 bases between the germline ends. CDR3 residues: CASSYSWEGGNTEAFF. CDR3 sequence (DNA): TGTGCCAGCAGTTACTCCTGGGAGGGGGGGAACACTGAAGCTTTCTTT.